The 30 T cell receptor beta chains given below trace back to one sample, sequenced in a study of blood T cell repertoires in COVID-19. The repertoire was sequenced with immunoSEQ multiplex PCR; TCRdb's copy has only in-frame clones and lacks some. The table has 300,000 to 500,000 clones, roughly 90% seen once. The specimen was PBMCs or T cells enriched from blood (not recorded which). The receptor source for this set is a woman in her thirties with acute COVID-19.

V is TRBV25-1 and J is TRBJ1-1, with a weak D call TRBD1 (5 bases). Germline V lookup: CDR1 MGHDK, CDR2 SYGVNS. There are 15 residues in the CDR3. V lost 2 bases to trimming and J lost 6 bases, with 16 bases between them. The CDR3 DNA reads TGTGCCAGCAGTGAACCGGGGGGAGTGCTCGCTGAAGCTTTCTTT. Amino acid sequence: CASSEPGGVLAEAFF.

In DNA, the CDR3 is TGTGCCACCAGCACTGGGGGACAGGGTAATTCACCCCTCCACTTT. It specifies CATSTGGQGNSPLHF. The chain has TRBV15 and TRBJ1-6; 9 nucleotides match TRBD1. Germline loops: CDR1 LNHNV, CDR2 YYDKDF (reference sequence). This CDR3 has 15 amino acids. V lost 4 bases and J lost 6; bases outside the gene matches: 4.

This chain links TRBV12-3 or TRBV12-4 with TRBJ1-1; TRBD1 aligns across 10 bases. CDR3 length equals 13 residues. V lost 5 bases and J lost 7; bases outside the gene matches: 4. The CDR3 protein is CASSDRGQIEAFF. In DNA, the CDR3 is TGTGCCAGCAGTGACAGGGGGCAGATTGAAGCTTTCTTT.

The V gene is TRBV7-6, the J gene TRBJ1-3, with D tentatively TRBD1 (6 bases). The V end was cut by 4 bases, the J end by 4 bases, with 11 bases between. Germline V gives CDR1 SGHVS, CDR2 FNYEAQ. This CDR3 contains 14 residues. CDR3 DNA sequence: TGTGCCAGCAGCTCTACAGGGCCCGGAAACACCATATATTTT. Translating gives CASSSTGPGNTIYF.

V is TRBV28 and J is TRBJ2-1; TRBD1 agrees at 7 bases. Germline V gene lookup returns CDR1 MDHEN and CDR2 SYDVKM. This CDR3 has 15 residues. Trimming cost V 7 bases and J 12 bases; bases outside gene matches: 18. The CDR3 loop reads CASTTPGQKRTRQFF. The DNA for the CDR3 is TGTGCCAGCACCACCCCGGGACAGAAAAGGACTCGGCAGTTCTTC.

Here the CDR3 reads CASSAGSGLREQYF. For the CDR3, the DNA is TGTGCCAGCAGCGCAGGATCAGGGCTGCGGGAGCAGTACTTC. This sequence joins TRBV9 and TRBJ2-7, with D maybe TRBD1 (5 bases). V was clipped by 3 bases and J by 7 bases, with 17 bases between them. Germline CDR1 is SGDLS and CDR2 is YYNGEE. CDR3 size: 14 residues. Based on the CDR3 plus reference TRBV9 and TRBJ2-7, the full variable domain is DSGVTQTPKHLITATGQRVTLRCSPRSGDLSVYWYQQSLDQGLQFLIQYYNGEERAKGNILERFSAQQFPDLHSELNLSSLELGDSALYFCASSAGSGLREQYFGPGTRLTVT.

CDR3: CASSFDTEAFF. The DNA of the CDR3 is TGTGCCAGCAGCTTTGACACTGAAGCTTTCTTT. The V gene is TRBV12-3 or TRBV12-4, the J gene TRBJ1-1, with unresolved D. The CDR3 length is 11 residues. Trimming removed 6 bases from V and 3 bases from J, with 5 bases in between.

The V gene is TRBV24-1, the J gene TRBJ2-2; 7 bases are a match to TRBD2. The CDR3 is 15 residues long. Germline loops: CDR1 KGHDR, CDR2 SFDVKD. V shed 2 bases, J shed 7 bases, and the junction held 6 bases outside the gene matches. The CDR3 bases are TGTGCCACCAGTGATTCGGGAGGTCGAGGCGGGGAGCTGTTTTTT. Amino acid sequence: CATSDSGGRGGELFF.

In its sample, this clone was seen once. This rearrangement joins TRBV20-1 to TRBJ1-5; no firm D call. CDR1 and CDR2 from the germline V gene are DFQATT and SNEGSKA (reference sequence). V lost 6 bases and J lost 6, with 6 bases in between. The length of the CDR3 is 10 residues. The CDR3 DNA reads as TGCAGTGCCGGAGTTCAGCCCCAGCATTTT. It yields the protein CSAGVQPQHF.

V is TRBV19 and J is TRBJ1-1; TRBD1 matches at 10 bases. CDR1 and CDR2 (germline): LNHDA, SQIVND (reference sequence). This CDR3 has 15 amino acids. Losses at the gene ends were 5 bases for V and 1 base for J; bases not matched to a gene: 4. CDR3 region: CASSEGTGANTEAFF. CDR3 in DNA: TGTGCCAGTAGTGAGGGGACAGGGGCGAACACTGAAGCTTTCTTT.

J is TRBJ1-2 and V is TRBV7-2; 7 positions agree with TRBD1. The CDR3 has 15 amino acids. The junction had 7 bases not matched to a gene; V was cut back by 1 base and J by 5 bases. Germline loops: CDR1 SGHTA, CDR2 FQGNSA. The CDR3 loop is CASSLGGTETYGYTF. CDR3 DNA sequence: TGTGCCAGCAGCTTAGGCGGGACAGAGACTTATGGCTACACCTTC.

The V call is TRBV5-1, the J call TRBJ1-2; TRBD1 matches at 9 bases. The germline gives CDR1 SGHRS, CDR2 YFSETQ. Trimming cost V 3 bases and J 8 bases; bases outside gene matches: 8. The CDR3 has 14 amino acids. The DNA for the CDR3 is TGCGCCAGCAGCTCCCGGGACAGGGTTGGCGGCTACACCTTC. Encoded protein: CASSSRDRVGGYTF.

The J gene is TRBJ1-2, the V gene TRBV13; D unresolved. This CDR3 is built from 13 residues. Trimming removed 8 bases from V and 8 bases from J, with 18 bases in between. Germline V gene data show CDR1 as PRHDT and CDR2 as FYEKMQ (reference sequence). CDR3 region: CASGWSEGVGYTF. DNA of the CDR3: TGTGCCAGCGGATGGTCCGAGGGCGTCGGCTACACCTTC. Using reference TRBV13 and TRBJ1-2 for the parts outside the CDR3, the full variable domain is AAGVIQSPRHLIKEKRETATLKCYPIPRHDTVYWYQQGPGQDPQFLISFYEKMQSDKGSIPDRFSAQQFSDYHSELNMSSLELGDSALYFCASGWSEGVGYTFGSGTRLTVV.

This clone has a single count. V gene TRBV6-5 combines with J gene TRBJ1-2; the match to TRBD1 covers 11 bases. This CDR3 contains 13 residues. V dropped 5 bases and J dropped 8; count of bases not matched to a gene: 4. The germline V gene encodes CDR1 MNHEY and CDR2 SVGAGI. The CDR3 nucleotides are TGTGCCAGCAGTCGGACAGGGGGCTTGGGCTACACCTTC. It translates to CASSRTGGLGYTF.

The gene calls are TRBV27 and TRBJ1-2; 10 bases line up with TRBD1. This CDR3 is 16 amino acids long. Germline V gene lookup returns CDR1 MNHEY and CDR2 SMNVEV (reference sequence). V trimming: 5 bases; J trimming: 3 bases; junction bases outside the gene matches: 9. The CDR3 sequence is CASSVRDRGIYYGYTF. DNA for the CDR3: TGTGCCAGCAGTGTCCGGGACAGGGGTATATACTATGGCTACACCTTC.

CDR3 nucleotide sequence: TGTGCCAGCAGCCCAGTGACAGGGAACACAGATACGCAGTATTTT. Translated, it gives CASSPVTGNTDTQYF. This chain joins TRBV9 and TRBJ2-3; 7 nucleotides align to TRBD1. The junction had 7 bases not matched to a gene; V was cut back by 4 bases and J by 2 bases. The germline gives CDR1 SGDLS, CDR2 YYNGEE. This CDR3 region has 15 residues.

The chain combines TRBV7-9 with TRBJ2-7; weak D call: TRBD2 (6 bases). The V gene's germline CDR1 is SEHNR and CDR2 FQNEAQ (reference sequence). V was trimmed by 4 bases and J by 0 bases, leaving 7 bases between them. CDR3 length equals 13 residues. The CDR3 nucleotides read TGTGCCAGCAGCTCCGGGAGCTCCTACGAGCAGTACTTC. Translating it yields CASSSGSSYEQYF.

The chain has TRBV28 and TRBJ2-7; TRBD1 agrees at 10 bases. V was clipped by 6 bases and J by 2 bases; unmatched bases: 7. Germline V gene sequence: CDR1 MDHEN, CDR2 SYDVKM. The length of the CDR3 is 15 residues. CDR3 in DNA: TGTGCCAGCAGCGACCCCGGGACAGGGGCCTACGAGCAGTACTTC. Translating gives CASSDPGTGAYEQYF.

This clone was seen more than once but under ten times. The chain has TRBV19 and TRBJ1-5, with 7 bases that match TRBD1. Germline values: CDR1 LNHDA, CDR2 SQIVND (reference sequence). The V gene end was trimmed by 3 bases and the J gene end by 4 bases; junction bases not matched to a gene: 12. The CDR3 runs 17 residues. The CDR3 is CASSIWQGERGNQPQHF. The CDR3, as DNA: TGTGCCAGTAGTATCTGGCAGGGGGAGAGAGGGAATCAGCCCCAGCATTTT.

The V gene is TRBV30, the J gene TRBJ2-1; the D is unclear. Per germline, CDR1 GTSNPN and CDR2 SVGIG (reference sequence). CDR3 length: 13 residues. Deletions cut 5 bases from V and 2 bases from J, with 10 bases between. The CDR3 spells CAWAAATYNEQFF. The CDR3 nucleotides read TGTGCCTGGGCCGCGGCTACCTACAATGAGCAGTTCTTC.

The gene calls are TRBV19 and TRBJ2-7; 10 bases match TRBD1. The germline V gene has CDR1 LNHDA and CDR2 SQIVND (reference sequence). The ends lost 6 bases at V and 4 bases at J; junction bases unmatched: 9. This CDR3 has 15 residues. CDR3 sequence (DNA): TGTGCCAGTAGCCCCCGGGACAGGGGAAAATACGAGCAGTACTTC. Translating gives CASSPRDRGKYEQYF.

V usage is TRBV24-1 and J usage is TRBJ2-2, with a weak D call TRBD1 (5 bases). Trimming took off 7 bases at V and 5 bases at J, with 10 bases between the two ends. This CDR3 has 13 residues. Germline loops: CDR1 KGHDR, CDR2 SFDVKD. This CDR3 is CATRDKLTGELFF. DNA of the CDR3: TGTGCCACCAGGGACAAACTTACCGGGGAGCTGTTTTTT.

The gene calls are TRBV24-1 and TRBJ2-3; 8 bases are a match to TRBD1. The ends lost 5 bases at V and 8 bases at J; junction bases unmatched: 8. The CDR3 runs to 14 residues. CDR1 is KGHDR and CDR2 is SFDVKD in the germline V gene. The CDR3 sequence is CATSAPQGASTQYF. CDR3 sequence (DNA): TGTGCCACCAGTGCGCCCCAGGGGGCGAGTACGCAGTATTTT.

This chain connects TRBV3-1 (or the pseudogene TRBV3-2) to TRBJ1-2, with no clear D. In germline, CDR1 is LGHDT, CDR2 YNNKEL (reference sequence). Trimming removed 4 bases from V and 3 bases from J, with 15 bases in between. CDR3 length equals 15 residues. The CDR3 bases are TGTGCCAGCAGCCCGCCCGGGTCCGGGGACTATGGCTACACCTTC. This translates into CASSPPGSGDYGYTF.

The DNA for the CDR3 is TGTGCCACCAGTGCTGGGGACAGGGTTGATGAAAAACTGTTTTTT. Residues: CATSAGDRVDEKLFF. This rearrangement joins TRBV24-1 to TRBJ1-4; TRBD1 matches at 9 bases. The length of the CDR3 is 15 residues. CDR1 is KGHDR and CDR2 is SFDVKD in the germline V gene. Unmatched junction bases numbered 6, after V lost 5 bases and J lost 6 bases.

This rearrangement joins TRBV21-1 to TRBJ1-4; the DNA was not used to check the table's D call, TRBD1. TRBV21-1 is marked as a pseudogene. The CDR3 sequence is 20 residues long. CDR3: CASTSDHRVNRGFTSEKLFF. As DNA, the CDR3 is TGTGCCAGCACCTCAGACCACCGGGTGAACAGGGGGTTTACTTCTGAAAAACTGTTTTTT.

The chain uses TRBV4-2 and TRBJ1-1; D not resolved. This CDR3 has 16 amino acids. The germline V gene encodes CDR1 LGHNA and CDR2 YNFKEQ. V was trimmed by 4 bases and J by 3 bases, leaving 18 bases between them. The CDR3 DNA sequence: TGTGCCAGCAGCCTGCAAACGGGGTCCGCGGACACTGAAGCTTTCTTT. This encodes CASSLQTGSADTEAFF.

This clone was observed a single time. The gene calls are TRBV19 and TRBJ2-7, with 9 bases matching TRBD2. The CDR3 loop spans 15 amino acids. Trimming at V came to 3 bases and at J to 2 bases, leaving 5 bases not matched to a gene. In germline, CDR1 is LNHDA, CDR2 SQIVND (reference sequence). In DNA form, the CDR3 reads TGTGCCAGTAGTATTGCGGGGGGGCCGACCTACGAGCAGTACTTC. It yields the protein CASSIAGGPTYEQYF. The full variable domain, in which reference TRBV19 and TRBJ2-7 provide the parts outside the CDR3, is DGGITQSPKYLFRKEGQNVTLSCEQNLNHDAMYWYRQDPGQGLRLIYYSQIVNDFQKGDIAEGYSVSREKKESFPLTVTSAQKNPTAFYLCASSIAGGPTYEQYFGPGTRLTVT.

The chain carries TRBV7-9 and TRBJ1-6; D is possibly TRBD1 (5 bases). The germline CDR1 and CDR2 sequences are SEHNR and FQNEAQ (reference sequence). V was pared by 5 bases and J by 3 bases, with 11 bases between. The CDR3 covers 15 residues. The CDR3 spells CASSPSGDYNSPLHF. The CDR3 region has the DNA TGTGCCAGCAGCCCGTCGGGGGACTATAATTCACCCCTCCACTTT. The whole variable domain, filled in from reference TRBV7-9 and TRBJ1-6, reads DTGVSQNPRHKITKRGQNVTFRCDPISEHNRLYWYRQTLGQGPEFLTYFQNEAQLEKSRLLSDRFSAERPKGSFSTLEIQRTEQGDSAMYLCASSPSGDYNSPLHFGNGTRLTVT.

This sequence joins TRBV5-4 and TRBJ2-7; D is perhaps TRBD1 (5 bases). V was clipped by 0 bases and J by 4 bases, with 14 bases between them. From germline, CDR1 is SGHNT and CDR2 YYREEE (reference sequence). The CDR3 runs to 15 residues. The CDR3 protein is CASSLGGRGSYEQYF. CDR3 DNA: TGTGCCAGCAGCTTGGGAGGTAGGGGAAGTTACGAGCAGTACTTC.